These 20 T cell receptor beta chains were sequenced from one sample in a study of breast tumors, draining lymph nodes, adjacent tissues. Samples came from axillary lymph nodes draining the breast cancer. TCRdb re-called the multiplex PCR reads with MiXCR, one entry per CDR3 protein. The repertoire holds 250,000 or so distinct CDR3 sequences, with over 25% as singletons. The sample taken for sequencing was axillary lymph node tissue. The receptors come from a female donor with breast cancer. Some clones in this sample may be carry-over from other donors' samples.

This clonotype was picked up many times. The CDR3 DNA sequence: TGCGCCAGCAGCCAAGAACGGGGAACTAATGAAAAACTGTTTTTT. Protein sequence: CASSQERGTNEKLFF. This rearrangement joins TRBV4-1 to TRBJ1-4; D is uncertain. CDR1 MGHRA and CDR2 YSYEKL come from the germline V gene. The CDR3 contains 15 residues. V was shortened by 0 bases and J by 1 base, with 6 bases between the two germline ends.

To note about this clonotype: As the CDR3 is not closed by the conserved phenylalanine or tryptophan, this likely results from a read error. The rearrangement uses TRBV6-1 and TRBJ2-5; D is unclear. Deletions cut 0 bases from V and 2 bases from J, with 13 bases between. The CDR3 is made up of 16 amino acids. Germline assignment: CDR1 MNHNS and CDR2 SASEGT. CDR3 residues: CASSEALFGKQETQYL. The CDR3 region has the DNA TGTGCCAGCAGTGAAGCGCTTTTCGGAAAACAAGAGACCCAGTACCTC.

The count of this clonotype is one. The chain has TRBV7-2 and TRBJ2-2; D may be TRBD2 (5 bases). Germline lookup yields CDR1 SGHTA and CDR2 FQGNSA. Trimming took off 7 bases at V and 8 bases at J, with 14 bases between the two ends. The CDR3 has 13 residues. This CDR3 is CASTISDMGELFF. In DNA, the CDR3 is TGTGCCAGCACCATTAGCGACATGGGGGAGCTGTTTTTT.

This clonotype was found many times. The CDR3 reads CASSLVKDRGDRYEQYF. The CDR3 nucleotides are TGTGCCAGCAGCTTAGTGAAGGACAGGGGGGATCGTTACGAGCAGTACTTC. This chain connects TRBV7-9 to TRBJ2-7, with 10 bases aligning to TRBD1. With V trimmed by 1 base and J by 4 bases, 10 bases remained unmatched. This CDR3 is 17 amino acids long. Germline CDR1 SEHNR, CDR2 FQNEAQ (reference sequence).

This clonotype was observed many times. The CDR3, as DNA: TGTGCCAGTGAGCCTGGGGGCGGGAGTTCGAGTGAGCAGTTCTTC. Its protein product is CASEPGGGSSSEQFF. The rearrangement links TRBV19 to TRBJ2-1; tentatively, D is TRBD2 (7 bases). Germline loops: CDR1 LNHDA, CDR2 SQIVND (reference sequence). This CDR3 has 15 amino acids. With 8 bases removed from V and 9 bases from J, the gap between germline ends came to 23 bases.

As to this clonotype: One base away lies a much larger clone, so this may be a sequencing read error. The CDR3 region is CASSFGKVPGNTIHF. In DNA, the CDR3 is TGTGCCAGCAGCTTTGGAAAAGTACCTGGAAACACCATACATTTT. This sequence joins TRBV7-3 and TRBJ1-3; no firm D call. CDR1 is SGHTA and CDR2 is FQGTGA in the germline V gene. The CDR3 has 15 amino acids. Full variable domain (rest looked up from reference TRBV7-3 and TRBJ1-3): GAGVSQTPSNKVTEKGKYVELRCDPISGHTALYWYRQSLGQGPEFLIYFQGTGAADDSGLPNDRFFAVRPEGSVSTLKIQRTERGDSAVYLCASSFGKVPGNTIHFGEGSWLTVV.

The chain employs TRBV19 and TRBJ1-1; no clear D. V lost 3 bases, J lost 0 bases, and 8 bases lay in between. The CDR3 sequence is 14 residues long. Germline CDR1 and CDR2: LNHDA and SQIVND (reference sequence). CDR3 sequence (DNA): TGTGCCAGTAGTATTGGGGTTATGAACACTGAAGCTTTCTTT. As protein: CASSIGVMNTEAFF.

This clonotype was recorded only once. This sequence may be a read error, since a much larger clone differs from it by one base. The chain links TRBV5-1 to TRBJ2-7, with TRBD2 identical over 8 bases. This CDR3 comprises 13 residues. CDR1 is SGHRS, CDR2 YFSETQ, per germline. V was pared by 6 bases and J by 10 bases, with 12 bases of the junction left unmatched. The CDR3, as DNA: TGCGCCAGCATACTATTACCCGGGGGGGACCAGTACTTC. This translates into CASILLPGGDQYF.

On this clonotype itself: A read error is possible here, since a much larger clone lies one base away. CDR3 sequence: CASSLQGQGERYF. For the CDR3, the DNA is TGTGCCAGCAGTTTACAGGGACAGGGCGAGCGGTACTTC. This chain joins TRBV12-3 or TRBV12-4 and TRBJ2-7, with TRBD1 matching 9 bases. The CDR3 covers 13 residues.

The table lists this clonotype with a few counts. One junction end does not reproduce the germline sequence, and a read error may be involved. V gene TRBV2 combines with J gene TRBJ2-5; 8 bases are shared with TRBD2. This CDR3 contains 14 residues. Germline V lookup: CDR1 SNHLY, CDR2 FYNNEI. CDR3 nucleotides: TGTGCTAGCAGTTTAGCGGGAAGAGGAGAGACCCAGTACTTC. Translated: CASSLAGRGETQYF.

The CDR3 spells CASSSRTSGTGGELFF. The CDR3, as DNA: TGTGCCAGCAGCTCGAGGACTAGCGGGACCGGAGGGGAGCTGTTTTTT. The J gene is TRBJ2-2, the V gene TRBV6-5; TRBD2 matches at 12 bases. Germline V gene data show CDR1 as MNHEY and CDR2 as SVGAGI. The CDR3 loop spans 16 amino acids. The trim removed 6 bases at V and 8 bases at J, leaving 10 bases unmatched.

The table lists this clonotype with many counts. The gene calls are TRBV20-1 and TRBJ1-2; 8 bases agree with TRBD1. This CDR3 contains 13 residues. Germline CDR1 and CDR2: DFQATT and SNEGSKA (reference sequence). The V gene end was trimmed by 1 base and the J gene end by 3 bases; junction bases not matched to a gene: 1. The CDR3 DNA sequence: TGCAGTGCTAGAGTGGGACAGGACTATGGCTACACCTTC. This sequence encodes CSARVGQDYGYTF.

This clonotype was found many times. V gene TRBV7-9 combines with J gene TRBJ1-4; D not resolved. CDR3 length: 16 amino acids. In germline, CDR1 is SEHNR, CDR2 FQNEAQ (reference sequence). Trimming removed 2 bases from V and 2 bases from J, with 12 bases in between. The CDR3 DNA reads TGTGCCAGCAGCTTAAGACCAAAGGAGACTAATGAAAAACTGTTTTTT. Residues: CASSLRPKETNEKLFF. The full variable domain, its missing parts supplied by reference TRBV7-9 and TRBJ1-4, is DTGVSQNPRHKITKRGQNVTFRCDPISEHNRLYWYRQTLGQGPEFLTYFQNEAQLEKSRLLSDRFSAERPKGSFSTLEIQRTEQGDSAMYLCASSLRPKETNEKLFFGSGTQLSVL.

This clonotype occurred many times. This chain connects TRBV9 to TRBJ2-1, with TRBD1 identical over 7 bases. The CDR3 contains 12 residues. The trim removed 2 bases at V and 7 bases at J, leaving 0 bases unmatched. CDR1 and CDR2 from the germline V gene are SGDLS and YYNGEE. CDR3 sequence reads: CASSVTGNEQFF. CDR3 coding DNA: TGTGCCAGCAGCGTGACAGGGAATGAGCAGTTCTTC.

Note on this clonotype: The germline gene is not matched at one end of the junction; a read error may be the cause. V and J are TRBV5-4 and TRBJ2-2, with D perhaps matching TRBD2 (6 bases). From germline, CDR1 is SGHNT and CDR2 YYREEE (reference sequence). The CDR3 totals 14 residues. Here the CDR3 reads CASSLVQPGGKLFF. The DNA for the CDR3 is TGTGCCAGCAGCTTGGTCCAGCCGGGCGGGAAGCTGTTTTTT.

V and J are TRBV7-3 and TRBJ2-5; D call uncertain. Trimming left V 0 bases short and J 5 bases short, with 13 bases between. This CDR3 has 15 residues. Germline values: CDR1 SGHTA, CDR2 FQGTGA. CDR3 sequence reads: CASSLTSIDGETQYF. The CDR3 DNA is TGTGCCAGCAGCTTAACATCAATCGACGGGGAGACCCAGTACTTC.

This clonotype was counted at least ten times. The rearrangement joins TRBV11-1 to TRBJ1-3; D may be TRBD1 (5 bases). Germline lookup yields CDR1 SGHAT and CDR2 FQDESV (reference sequence). CDR3 length equals 15 residues. The V end lost 5 bases, the J end lost 0 bases, and 11 bases lay between the germline ends. Here the CDR3 reads CASSVGDGSGNTIYF. CDR3 DNA sequence: TGTGCCAGCAGCGTAGGGGACGGCTCTGGAAACACCATATATTTT.

In its sample, this clonotype was seen many times. The rearrangement joins TRBV7-9 to TRBJ1-5, with D unresolved. Trimming pared 2 bases from V and 6 bases from J, leaving 2 bases between. Looked up from germline, CDR1 is SEHNR and CDR2 is FQNEAQ (reference sequence). The CDR3 has 11 residues. For the CDR3, the DNA is TGTGCCAGCAGCTTACCTCAGCCCCAGCATTTT. Amino acid sequence: CASSLPQPQHF.

About this clonotype: A much larger clone differs by one base, so this may be a read error. The conserved phenylalanine or tryptophan normally closing the CDR3 is absent here, so this likely arose from a read error. The V gene is TRBV6-5, the J gene TRBJ1-3; D is unclear. CDR1 and CDR2 (germline): MNHEY, SVGAGI. Deletions cut 0 bases from V and 0 bases from J, with 3 bases between. The CDR3 spans 14 residues. The CDR3 nucleotides are TGTGCCAGCAGTTACTCAGTCTCTGGAAACACCATATATTCT. Its protein product is CASSYSVSGNTIYS.

The rearrangement uses TRBV2 and TRBJ2-3; 7 bases match TRBD2. Germline CDR1 is SNHLY and CDR2 is FYNNEI. The J segment lost 11 bases and the V segment lost 8 bases, leaving 28 bases of the junction unmatched. The CDR3 contains 18 residues. The CDR3 DNA is TGTGCCAGCTTAGGTCGGCTGGGAGGGAGGGCCGATCAAAATGAGCAGTATTTT. It specifies CASLGRLGGRADQNEQYF.